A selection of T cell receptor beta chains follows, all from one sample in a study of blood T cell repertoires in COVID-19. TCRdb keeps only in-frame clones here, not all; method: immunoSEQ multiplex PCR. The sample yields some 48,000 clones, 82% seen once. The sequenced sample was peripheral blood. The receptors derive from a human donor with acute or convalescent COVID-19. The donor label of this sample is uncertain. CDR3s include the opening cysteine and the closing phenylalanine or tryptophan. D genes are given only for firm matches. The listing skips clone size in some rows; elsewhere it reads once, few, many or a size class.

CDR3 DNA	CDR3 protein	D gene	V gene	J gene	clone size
TGTGCCAGCAGCCCCGGGACGACCGGGGGGGTGCAGTACTTC	CASSPGTTGGVQYF	TRBD2	TRBV11-1	TRBJ2-7	NA
TGTGCCAGCAGCTCACAGGCAAACACTGAAGCTTTCTTT	CASSSQANTEAFF	NA	TRBV7-2	TRBJ1-1	NA
TGCGCCAGCAGCTTGGGGACAGGGTTCCTGAGGTTCTTC	CASSLGTGFLRFF	TRBD1	TRBV5-1	TRBJ2-1	NA
TGTGCCAGCAGCCAAGGTCCTAGCGGGAGAGGTGAGCAGTTCTTC	CASSQGPSGRGEQFF	TRBD2	TRBV3-1/TRBV3-2	TRBJ2-1	NA
TGTGCCAGCAGTCTCCAGGGTATCTACGAGCAGTACTTC	CASSLQGIYEQYF	NA	TRBV28	TRBJ2-7	NA
TGTGCCAGCACCACTCCTTCGGGAGGCACTGAAGCTTTCTTT	CASTTPSGGTEAFF	NA	TRBV28	TRBJ1-1	NA
TGTGCCAGCAGCTACTCTCGGACTAGAGGGGCAGATACGCAGTATTTT	CASSYSRTRGADTQYF	TRBD2	TRBV11-2	TRBJ2-3	NA
TGTGCCACCAGTGATTCTGGGGGGACCGGACTAGCGGGAGTAGCCACAGATACGCAGTATTTT	CATSDSGGTGLAGVATDTQYF	TRBD2	TRBV24-1	TRBJ2-3	NA
TGTGCCTGGAGTGAGGGGGTTGGAAAAAACATTCAGTACTTC	CAWSEGVGKNIQYF	NA	TRBV30	TRBJ2-4	NA
TGTGCCAGTAGTCAGCAGGCTCGCATGAACACTGAAGCTTTCTTT	CASSQQARMNTEAFF	NA	TRBV19	TRBJ1-1	NA
TGTGCCTGGAGCCGGGACAGTAATTCACCCCTCCACTTT	CAWSRDSNSPLHF	TRBD1	TRBV30	TRBJ1-6	NA
TGTGCCAGCAGCTCGATGGACAGGGGGAATCAAGAGACCCAGTACTTC	CASSSMDRGNQETQYF	TRBD1	TRBV5-4	TRBJ2-5	NA
TGTGCCAGCAGCTTAGCGACTAAGACCGTACTCACAGATACGCAGTATTTT	CASSLATKTVLTDTQYF	NA	TRBV7-6	TRBJ2-3	once
TGTGCCAGCAGCCCCCTGGGGGGGTCTGGGGAGACCCAGTACTTC	CASSPLGGSGETQYF	TRBD2	TRBV9	TRBJ2-5	few
TGCGCCAGCAGCTTTCAAGGGGCGGGAAGCACAGATACGCAGTATTTT	CASSFQGAGSTDTQYF	NA	TRBV5-1	TRBJ2-3	NA
TGTGCCAGCACCAACAGGGGACCCTACGAGCAGTACTTC	CASTNRGPYEQYF	TRBD1	TRBV12-3/TRBV12-4	TRBJ2-7	NA
TGTGCCAGCAGTCCCATCTCCAGGGTACCTGAAGCTTTCTTT	CASSPISRVPEAFF	NA	TRBV6-5	TRBJ1-1	NA
TGTGCCAGCAGTTCAGGGGCGGGAGGCGGCTACACCTTC	CASSSGAGGGYTF	NA	TRBV28	TRBJ1-2	NA
TGTGCCAGCAGCCTAGGGACTAGCGGTGAACTGGGAGATACGCAGTATTTT	CASSLGTSGELGDTQYF	TRBD2	TRBV3-1/TRBV3-2	TRBJ2-3	NA
TGTGCCAGCAGCGTAGGAGGGACAGGGAAAATCTATGGCTACACCTTC	CASSVGGTGKIYGYTF	TRBD1	TRBV9	TRBJ1-2	NA
TGTGCCAGCAGTTTTTCAGATCAGCCCCAGCATTTT	CASSFSDQPQHF	NA	TRBV28	TRBJ1-5	once
TGCGCCAGCAGGGGAGGGACAGGCCTTTACTTGAACACTGAAGCTTTCTTT	CASRGGTGLYLNTEAFF	TRBD1	TRBV5-1	TRBJ1-1	NA
TGCGCCAGCAGCTTGGCGCACAACTCCTACGAGCAGTACTTC	CASSLAHNSYEQYF	NA	TRBV5-1	TRBJ2-7	medium-sized
TGTGCCAGCAGCTTGTTCGGCGACGGCGGAGGCAAACTGTTTTTT	CASSLFGDGGGKLFF	NA	TRBV7-2	TRBJ1-4	medium-sized
TGCGCCAGCAGCCAAGGCGGTCTTAGATCGGGACAGTTAAACACTGAAGCTTTCTTT	CASSQGGLRSGQLNTEAFF	TRBD1	TRBV4-1	TRBJ1-1	NA
TGCAGCGTTGAAGATCTGTTTTCGAGGTGGGGCTACACCTTC	CSVEDLFSRWGYTF	NA	TRBV29-1	TRBJ1-2	few